These 7 T cell receptor beta chains share one sample of origin, sequenced in a study of T-cell reconstitution after alpha-beta-depleted transplantation in children. Unique molecular identifiers tagged the TCRbeta library. One entry per CDR3 protein, called by TCRdb with MiXCR from the PCR reads. The repertoire holds some 350,000 distinct CDR3 sequences, with about 16% as singletons. Sequenced here: PBMCs, mostly from graft donor cells, sampled 360 days after TCRalphabeta/CD19-depleted stem cell transplant. The receptors were sampled from a male patient between 2 and 9 years old who had a stem cell transplant for acute lymphoblastic leukemia, so the T cells may come from the graft donor.

This clonotype was observed a handful of times. This may stem from a read error, because a much larger clone lies one nucleotide away. The rearrangement joins TRBV10-3 to TRBJ1-1; D gene unclear. The germline V and J ends were trimmed by 2 bases and 3 bases, with 1 base remaining between them. CDR1 ENHRY and CDR2 SYGVKD come from the germline V gene. The CDR3 is 11 amino acids. CDR3 bases: TGTGCCATCAGTGAGGACACTGAAGCTTTCTTT. It yields the protein CAISEDTEAFF.

This clonotype has more than one count but fewer than ten. This chain connects TRBV28 to TRBJ1-2, with D possibly being TRBD1 (6 bases). The V end lost 2 bases, the J end lost 4 bases, and 20 bases lay between the germline ends. The germline V gene encodes CDR1 MDHEN and CDR2 SYDVKM. CDR3 length equals 17 residues. This chain's CDR3 is CASSLGNGGQSVYGYTF. The CDR3 nucleotides read TGTGCCAGCAGTTTAGGTAACGGGGGGCAGAGCGTCTATGGCTACACCTTC.

This clonotype was detected only a few times. The rearrangement uses TRBV28 and TRBJ2-4; 14 positions match TRBD2. Germline-derived CDR1 and CDR2 are MDHEN and SYDVKM. This CDR3 has 16 residues. The J segment lost 8 bases and the V segment lost 5 bases, leaving 8 bases of the junction unmatched. CDR3 amino acids: CASSPPGLAGGDIQYF. The CDR3 DNA is TGTGCCAGCAGTCCACCTGGACTAGCGGGAGGAGACATTCAGTACTTC.

The chain combines TRBV20-1 with TRBJ2-7; the match to TRBD2 covers 11 bases. Germline V gene data show CDR1 as DFQATT and CDR2 as SNEGSKA (reference sequence). After removal of 6 bases from V and 4 bases from J, the junction contained 11 bases not matched to a gene. CDR3 size: 15 residues. The CDR3 DNA is TGCAGTGCCATCATCCCGGGACTAGCGGCGTACGAGCAGTACTTC. Its translation is CSAIIPGLAAYEQYF.

The chain joins TRBV29-1 to TRBJ2-1; D could derive from TRBD1 or TRBD2 (5 bases each). The CDR3 contains 13 residues. The germline CDR1 and CDR2 sequences are SQVTM and ANQGSEA. V was pared by 2 bases and J by 7 bases, with 12 bases between. CDR3 DNA sequence: TGCAGCGTTGAAAATTCCGGGGCGAATGAGCAGTTCTTC. Translating it yields CSVENSGANEQFF.

The V and J genes are TRBV27 and TRBJ2-7; 12 bases fit TRBD2. V shed 1 base and J 1 base; nucleotides not matched to a gene: 14. The germline gives CDR1 MNHEY, CDR2 SMNVEV (reference sequence). CDR3 length: 20 residues. The CDR3 sequence: CASSLYGGGGGLAGSYEQYF. CDR3 coding DNA: TGTGCCAGCAGTTTATATGGAGGGGGAGGTGGACTAGCGGGATCCTACGAGCAGTACTTC.

The table lists this clonotype with a few counts. The chain joins TRBV7-8 to TRBJ1-4; D may be TRBD1 (5 bases). Germline values: CDR1 SGHVS, CDR2 FQNEAQ. V gave up 4 bases and J gave up 8 bases, with 11 bases separating them. The CDR3 covers 13 residues. The CDR3 here is CASSSLGVEKLFF. The CDR3 nucleotides read TGTGCCAGCAGCTCCCTAGGGGTCGAAAAACTGTTTTTT. Full variable domain (missing parts from reference TRBV7-8 and TRBJ1-4): GAGVSQSPRYKVAKRGQDVALRCDPISGHVSLFWYQQALGQGPEFLTYFQNEAQLDKSGLPSDRFFAERPEGSVSTLKIQRTQQEDSAVYLCASSSLGVEKLFFGSGTQLSVL.